This T cell receptor (beta chain) was profiled in a study of T cell clonality in common variable immunodeficiency. Profiling relied on immunoSEQ multiplex PCR, and the TCRdb table lists in-frame clones only, not all of them. The sample was found to contain approximately 21,000 clones, and every one recurs. Aged roughly 8 to 70 years, CVID subjects averaged about 40 years old. Patients and controls were mostly of Caucasian heritage. Blood came from CVID subjects not ill and not taking immunomodulatory or immunosuppressive medication. General observations from the study: In common variable immunodeficiency, TCR beta chains reportedly carried fewer deletions and N-nucleotide insertions. CVID subjects showed higher TCRbeta clonality than healthy controls.

In this sample, this clone turned up a few times. As yet, its antigen is unknown. The sequence was collected from a human donor with common variable immunodeficiency. Sequences were obtained from peripheral blood mononuclear cells.

The CDR3 is CASSRTGGYEKLFF. The CDR3 DNA, read in part, is TGTGCCAGTAGTAGGACAGGGGGCTACGAAAAA. The chain has TRBV19 and TRBJ1-4; 11 nucleotides match TRBD1. The sequence runs out 3 residues before the end of the CDR3; the remainder is reconstructed from the germline J gene. Trimming took 4 bases from V and 8 from J; bases not matched to a gene: 3. The germline V gene encodes CDR1 LNHDA and CDR2 SQIVND (reference sequence). This CDR3 spans 14 amino acids. The variable domain in full, with the rest retrieved from reference TRBV19 and TRBJ1-4, is DGGITQSPKYLFRKEGQNVTLSCEQNLNHDAMYWYRQDPGQGLRLIYYSQIVNDFQKGDIAEGYSVSREKKESFPLTVTSAQKNPTAFYLCASSRTGGYEKLFFGSGTQLSVL.